These 10 T cell receptor beta chains were sequenced from one sample in a study of CD8 T cells in Susac syndrome. The RNA input was about 0.5 to 1 ug, and it was reverse transcribed with random hexamers. TCRdb processed the immunoSEQ multiplex PCR reads anew with MiXCR; each CDR3 protein has one entry. This table has some 160,000 distinct CDR3 sequences, roughly 95% appearing once. Sequenced input: CD8+ T cells from PBMCs. The receptors derive from a human donor with multiple sclerosis.

The CDR3 protein is CASSSSAGYEQYF. CDR3 nucleotide sequence: TGTGCCAGCAGCTCCTCCGCGGGCTACGAGCAGTACTTC. This chain uses TRBV7-3 with TRBJ2-7, with D possibly TRBD2 on 5 matching bases. The V gene's germline CDR1 is SGHTA and CDR2 FQGTGA. Trimming pared 4 bases from V and 3 bases from J, leaving 10 bases between. The CDR3 runs 13 residues.

This chain connects TRBV14 to TRBJ2-7; 8 bases agree with TRBD1. The length of the CDR3 is 15 residues. The junction had 10 bases not matched to a gene; V was cut back by 4 bases and J by 5 bases. Per germline, CDR1 SGHDN and CDR2 FVKESK. The CDR3 protein is CASSPYPTGADEQYF. Here the CDR3 DNA reads TGTGCCAGCAGCCCTTACCCGACAGGGGCCGACGAGCAGTACTTC.

The chain couples TRBV20-1 to TRBJ2-1; D gene uncertain. The CDR3 loop spans 15 amino acids. Germline lookup yields CDR1 DFQATT and CDR2 SNEGSKA (reference sequence). Trimming stripped 1 base from V and 4 bases from J, with 14 bases between. The CDR3 DNA is TGCAGTGCTAGAGGGAGAGACCTCCTTTACAATGAGCAGTTCTTC. It yields the protein CSARGRDLLYNEQFF.

The chain links TRBV27 to TRBJ1-5, with 11 bases that match TRBD1. CDR3 length equals 15 residues. Trimming removed 6 bases from V and 4 bases from J; junction bases left unmatched: 5. The germline CDR1 and CDR2 sequences are MNHEY and SMNVEV (reference sequence). The DNA of the CDR3 is TGTGCCAGCAGCTGGGGACAGGGGGGAAATCAGCCCCAGCATTTT. Translated: CASSWGQGGNQPQHF.

This chain connects TRBV6-5 to TRBJ2-1; either TRBD1 or TRBD2 may fit D (5 bases each). Germline V lookup: CDR1 MNHEY, CDR2 SVGAGI. V was shortened by 0 bases and J by 0 bases, with 9 bases between the two germline ends. The CDR3 extends over 16 amino acids. The CDR3 loop reads CASSYSLGDSYNEQFF. CDR3 DNA sequence: TGTGCCAGCAGTTACTCGCTGGGGGACTCCTACAATGAGCAGTTCTTC.

The CDR3 is CSVEKRGGITF. Here the CDR3 DNA reads TGCAGCGTTGAAAAGAGAGGGGGCATCACCTTC. This chain uses TRBV29-1 with TRBJ1-2; 7 bases are shared with TRBD1. The V gene's germline CDR1 is SQVTM and CDR2 ANQGSEA. The CDR3 totals 11 residues. V dropped 2 bases and J dropped 13; count of bases not matched to a gene: 7.

The chain uses TRBV27 and TRBJ2-7; TRBD2 matches at 8 bases. The V gene end was trimmed by 5 bases and the J gene end by 6 bases; junction bases not matched to a gene: 9. CDR3 length: 14 amino acids. From germline, CDR1 is MNHEY and CDR2 SMNVEV (reference sequence). DNA of the CDR3: TGTGCCAGCAGTCCTGGACTAGCCCTCCTCGAGCAGTACTTC. It specifies CASSPGLALLEQYF.

The gene calls are TRBV19 and TRBJ1-2; a weak D match, TRBD1 (5 bases). Germline assignment: CDR1 LNHDA and CDR2 SQIVND (reference sequence). This CDR3 has 14 residues. V was cut by 4 bases and J by 2 bases, with 11 bases left in between. CDR3 residues: CASSTPGGNYGYTF. The CDR3 coding sequence is TGTGCCAGTAGTACGCCGGGGGGAAACTATGGCTACACCTTC.

The V gene is TRBV7-3, the J gene TRBJ2-2; D not resolved. V lost 3 bases to trimming and J lost 2 bases, with 4 bases between them. CDR1 and CDR2 from the germline V gene are SGHTA and FQGTGA. CDR3 length: 13 amino acids. The CDR3 protein is CASSFHNTGELFF. CDR3 sequence (DNA): TGTGCCAGCAGCTTCCACAACACCGGGGAGCTGTTTTTT.

This chain links TRBV4-1 with TRBJ2-7; weak D call: TRBD1 (6 bases). Trimming removed 1 base at V and 2 bases at J, with 12 bases between. This CDR3 comprises 15 residues. CDR1 is MGHRA, CDR2 YSYEKL, per germline. The CDR3 sequence: CASSQGPGQTYEQYF. The CDR3, as DNA: TGCGCCAGCAGCCAAGGACCAGGACAGACCTACGAGCAGTACTTC.